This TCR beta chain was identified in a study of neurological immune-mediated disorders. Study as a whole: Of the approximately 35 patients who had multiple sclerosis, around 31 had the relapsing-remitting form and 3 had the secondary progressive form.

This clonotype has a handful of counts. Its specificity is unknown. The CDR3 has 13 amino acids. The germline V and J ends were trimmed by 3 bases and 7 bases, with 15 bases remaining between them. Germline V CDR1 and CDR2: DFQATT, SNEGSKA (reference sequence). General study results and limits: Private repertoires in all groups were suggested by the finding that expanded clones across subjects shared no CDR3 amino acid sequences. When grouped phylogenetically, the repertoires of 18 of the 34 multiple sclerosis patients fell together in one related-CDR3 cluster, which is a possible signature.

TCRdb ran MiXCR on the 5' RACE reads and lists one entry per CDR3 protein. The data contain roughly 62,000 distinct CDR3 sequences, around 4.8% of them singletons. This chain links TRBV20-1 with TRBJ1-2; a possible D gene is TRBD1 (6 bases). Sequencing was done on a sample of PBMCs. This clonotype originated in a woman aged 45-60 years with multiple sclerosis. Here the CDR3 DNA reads TGCAGTGCTAGGTCTCCGGGGGCGGGTGGCTACACCTTC. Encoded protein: CSARSPGAGGYTF.